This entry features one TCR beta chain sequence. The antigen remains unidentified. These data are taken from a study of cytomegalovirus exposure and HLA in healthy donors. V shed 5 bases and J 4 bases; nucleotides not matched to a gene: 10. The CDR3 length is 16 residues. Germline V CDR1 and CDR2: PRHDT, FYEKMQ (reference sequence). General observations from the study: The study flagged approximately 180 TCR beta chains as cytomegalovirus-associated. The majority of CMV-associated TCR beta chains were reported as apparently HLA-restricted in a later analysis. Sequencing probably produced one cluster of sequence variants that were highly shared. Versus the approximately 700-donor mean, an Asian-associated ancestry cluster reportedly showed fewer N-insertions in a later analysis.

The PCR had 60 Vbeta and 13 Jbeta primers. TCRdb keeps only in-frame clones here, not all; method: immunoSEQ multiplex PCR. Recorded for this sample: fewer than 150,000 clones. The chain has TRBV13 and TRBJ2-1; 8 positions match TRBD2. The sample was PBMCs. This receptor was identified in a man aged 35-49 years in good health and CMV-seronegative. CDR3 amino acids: CASSPRGSGEYNEQFF. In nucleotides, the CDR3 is TGTGCCAGCAGCCCCCGTGGTAGCGGGGAGTACAATGAGCAGTTCTTC.